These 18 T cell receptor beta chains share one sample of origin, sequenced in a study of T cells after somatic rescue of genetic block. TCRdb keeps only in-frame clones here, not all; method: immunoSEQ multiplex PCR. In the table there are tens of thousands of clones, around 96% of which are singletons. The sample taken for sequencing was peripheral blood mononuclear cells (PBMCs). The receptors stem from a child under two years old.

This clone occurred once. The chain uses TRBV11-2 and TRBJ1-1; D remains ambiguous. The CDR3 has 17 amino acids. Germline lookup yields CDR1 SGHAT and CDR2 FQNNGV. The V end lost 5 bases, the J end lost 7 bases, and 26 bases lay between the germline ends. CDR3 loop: CASSPKSGVQAIYEAFF. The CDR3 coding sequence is TGTGCCAGCAGCCCAAAGAGCGGCGTGCAGGCGATTTATGAAGCTTTCTTT.

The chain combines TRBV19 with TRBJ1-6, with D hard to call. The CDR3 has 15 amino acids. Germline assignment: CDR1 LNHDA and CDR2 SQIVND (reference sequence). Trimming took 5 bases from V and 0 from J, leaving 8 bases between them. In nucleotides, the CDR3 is TGTGCCAGTAGTTTCGGAAGCTCCTATAATTCACCCCTCCACTTT. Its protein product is CASSFGSSYNSPLHF.

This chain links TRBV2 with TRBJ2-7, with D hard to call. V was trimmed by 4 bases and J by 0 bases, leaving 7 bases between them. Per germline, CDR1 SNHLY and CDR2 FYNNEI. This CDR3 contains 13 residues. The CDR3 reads CASSVRHSYEQYF. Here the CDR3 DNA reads TGTGCCAGCAGTGTGAGGCACTCCTACGAGCAGTACTTC.

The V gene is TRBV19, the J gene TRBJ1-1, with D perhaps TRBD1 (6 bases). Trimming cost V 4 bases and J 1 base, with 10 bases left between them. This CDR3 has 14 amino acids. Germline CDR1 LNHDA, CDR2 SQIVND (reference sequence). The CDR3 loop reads CASSNQGKNTEAFF. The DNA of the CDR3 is TGTGCCAGTAGTAACCAGGGGAAGAACACTGAAGCTTTCTTT.

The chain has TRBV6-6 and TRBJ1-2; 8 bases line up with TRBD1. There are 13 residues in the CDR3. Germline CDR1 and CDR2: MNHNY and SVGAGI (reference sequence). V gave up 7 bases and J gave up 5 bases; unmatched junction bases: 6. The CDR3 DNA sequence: TGTGCCAGCATTCCCCGGACAGGGTATGGCTACACCTTC. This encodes CASIPRTGYGYTF.

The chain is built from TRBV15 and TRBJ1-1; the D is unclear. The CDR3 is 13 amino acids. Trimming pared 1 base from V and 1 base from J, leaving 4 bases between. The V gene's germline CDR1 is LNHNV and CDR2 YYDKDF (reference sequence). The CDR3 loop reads CATSRGANTEAFF. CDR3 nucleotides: TGTGCCACCAGCAGAGGGGCGAACACTGAAGCTTTCTTT.

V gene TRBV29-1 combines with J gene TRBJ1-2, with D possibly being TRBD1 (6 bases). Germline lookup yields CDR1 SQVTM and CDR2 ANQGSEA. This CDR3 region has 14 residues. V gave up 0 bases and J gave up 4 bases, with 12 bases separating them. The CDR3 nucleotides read TGCAGCGTTGAAGATCAGGGCAGGGGCTATGGCTACACCTTC. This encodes CSVEDQGRGYGYTF.

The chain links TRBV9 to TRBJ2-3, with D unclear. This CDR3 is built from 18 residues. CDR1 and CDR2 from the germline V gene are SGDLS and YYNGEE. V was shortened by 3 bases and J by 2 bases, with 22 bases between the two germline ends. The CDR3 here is CASSARGDFDWATDTQYF. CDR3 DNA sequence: TGTGCCAGCAGCGCACGTGGGGATTTCGATTGGGCCACAGATACGCAGTATTTT.

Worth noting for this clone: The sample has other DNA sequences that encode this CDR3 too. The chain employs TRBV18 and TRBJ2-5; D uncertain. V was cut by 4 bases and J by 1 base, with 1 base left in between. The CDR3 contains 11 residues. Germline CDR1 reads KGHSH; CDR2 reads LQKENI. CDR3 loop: CASSLQETQYF. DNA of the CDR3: TGTGCCAGCTCACTCCAAGAGACCCAGTACTTC. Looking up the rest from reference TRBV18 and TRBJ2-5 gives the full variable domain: NAGVMQNPRHLVRRRGQEARLRCSPMKGHSHVYWYRQLPEEGLKFMVYLQKENIIDESGMPKERFSAEFPKEGPSILRIQQVVRGDSAAYFCASSLQETQYFGPGTRLLVL.

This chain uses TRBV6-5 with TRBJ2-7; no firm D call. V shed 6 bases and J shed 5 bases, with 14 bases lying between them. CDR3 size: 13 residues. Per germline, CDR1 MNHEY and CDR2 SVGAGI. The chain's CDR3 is CASRRAGVHEQYF. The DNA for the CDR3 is TGTGCCAGCAGAAGGGCCGGCGTCCACGAGCAGTACTTC.

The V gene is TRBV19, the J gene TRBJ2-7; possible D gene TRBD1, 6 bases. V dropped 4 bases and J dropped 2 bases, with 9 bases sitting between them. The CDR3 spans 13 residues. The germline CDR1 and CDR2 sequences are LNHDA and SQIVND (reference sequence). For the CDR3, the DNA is TGTGCCAGTAGTAACCGGGACACCTACGAGCAGTACTTC. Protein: CASSNRDTYEQYF.

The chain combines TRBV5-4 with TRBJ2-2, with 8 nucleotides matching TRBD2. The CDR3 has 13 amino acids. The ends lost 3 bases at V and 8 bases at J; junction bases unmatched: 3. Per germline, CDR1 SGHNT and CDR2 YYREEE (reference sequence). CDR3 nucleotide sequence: TGTGCCAGCAGCTGGACTAGCTCGGGGGAGCTGTTTTTT. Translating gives CASSWTSSGELFF.

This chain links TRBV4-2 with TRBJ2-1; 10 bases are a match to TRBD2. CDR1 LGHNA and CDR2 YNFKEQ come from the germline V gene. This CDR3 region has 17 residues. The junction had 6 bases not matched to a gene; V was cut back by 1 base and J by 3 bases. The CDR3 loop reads CASSQAGLANYYNEQFF. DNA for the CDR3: TGTGCCAGCAGCCAAGCGGGACTAGCGAATTACTACAATGAGCAGTTCTTC.

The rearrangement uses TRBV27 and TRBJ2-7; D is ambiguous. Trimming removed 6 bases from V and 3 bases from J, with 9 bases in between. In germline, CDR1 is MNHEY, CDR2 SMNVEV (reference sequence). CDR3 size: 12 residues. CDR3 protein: CASSSRDYEQYF. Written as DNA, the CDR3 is TGTGCCAGCAGCTCGAGAGACTACGAGCAGTACTTC.

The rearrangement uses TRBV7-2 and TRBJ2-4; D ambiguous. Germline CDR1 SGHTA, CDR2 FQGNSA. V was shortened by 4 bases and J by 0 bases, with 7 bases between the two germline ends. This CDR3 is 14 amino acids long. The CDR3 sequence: CASSSSKAKNIQYF. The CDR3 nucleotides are TGTGCCAGCAGCTCCTCTAAAGCCAAAAACATTCAGTACTTC.

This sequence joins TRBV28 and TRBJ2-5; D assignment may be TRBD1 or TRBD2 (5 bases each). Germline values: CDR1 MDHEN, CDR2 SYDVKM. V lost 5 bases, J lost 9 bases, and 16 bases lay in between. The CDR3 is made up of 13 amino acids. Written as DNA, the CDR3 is TGTGCCAGCAGTCCTACGCGGCGAGGGGCCCAGTACTTC. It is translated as CASSPTRRGAQYF. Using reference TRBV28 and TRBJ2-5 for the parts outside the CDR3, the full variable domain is DVKVTQSSRYLVKRTGEKVFLECVQDMDHENMFWYRQDPGLGLRLIYFSYDVKMKEKGDIPEGYSVSREKKERFSLILESASTNQTSMYLCASSPTRRGAQYFGPGTRLLVL.

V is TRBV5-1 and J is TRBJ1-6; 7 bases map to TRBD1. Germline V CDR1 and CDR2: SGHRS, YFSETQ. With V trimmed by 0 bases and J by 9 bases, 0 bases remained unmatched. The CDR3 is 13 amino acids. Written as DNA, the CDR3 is TGCGCCAGCAGCTTGGGACAGGGTTCACCCCTCCACTTT. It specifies CASSLGQGSPLHF.

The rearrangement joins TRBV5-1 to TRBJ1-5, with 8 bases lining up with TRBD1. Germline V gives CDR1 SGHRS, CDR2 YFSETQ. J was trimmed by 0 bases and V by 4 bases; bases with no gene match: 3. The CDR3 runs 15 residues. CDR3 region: CASSTGTGSNQPQHF. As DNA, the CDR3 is TGCGCCAGCAGCACCGGGACAGGTAGCAATCAGCCCCAGCATTTT.